This TCR beta chain was found in a study of blood T cell repertoires in COVID-19. Using immunoSEQ multiplex PCR, the repertoire was profiled, and TCRdb retains in-frame clones only, with some absent. The table shows 380,000 or so clones, with 88% occurring only once. The J segment lost 4 bases and the V segment lost 3 bases, leaving 8 bases of the junction unmatched. Looked up from germline, CDR1 is KGHSH and CDR2 is LQKENI. This CDR3 comprises 16 residues. Specimen: PBMCs or T cells enriched from blood (not recorded which). The chain joins TRBV18 to TRBJ1-5; TRBD1 matches at 8 bases. The TCR originated in a woman aged 25 to 39 with acute COVID-19. CDR3 residues: CASSPESGGANQPQHF. The CDR3 DNA reads TGTGCCAGCTCACCCGAGTCAGGGGGCGCGAATCAGCCCCAGCATTTT.